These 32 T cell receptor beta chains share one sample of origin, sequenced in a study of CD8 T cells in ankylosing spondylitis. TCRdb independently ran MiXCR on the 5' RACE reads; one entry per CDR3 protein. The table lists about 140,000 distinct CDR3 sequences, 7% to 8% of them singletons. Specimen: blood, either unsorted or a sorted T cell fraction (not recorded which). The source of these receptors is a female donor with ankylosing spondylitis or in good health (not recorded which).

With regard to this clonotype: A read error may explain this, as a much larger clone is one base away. CDR3 bases: TGTGCCAGCAACGTAGGACGGAGCTCCTACAATGAGCAGTTCTTC. Translating gives CASNVGRSSYNEQFF. This chain uses TRBV9 with TRBJ2-1; D remains unclear. This CDR3 is 15 amino acids long. CDR1 is SGDLS, CDR2 YYNGEE, per germline. The full variable domain, its missing parts supplied by reference TRBV9 and TRBJ2-1, is DSGVTQTPKHLITATGQRVTLRCSPRSGDLSVYWYQQSLDQGLQFLIQYYNGEERAKGNILERFSAQQFPDLHSELNLSSLELGDSALYFCASNVGRSSYNEQFFGPGTRLTVL.

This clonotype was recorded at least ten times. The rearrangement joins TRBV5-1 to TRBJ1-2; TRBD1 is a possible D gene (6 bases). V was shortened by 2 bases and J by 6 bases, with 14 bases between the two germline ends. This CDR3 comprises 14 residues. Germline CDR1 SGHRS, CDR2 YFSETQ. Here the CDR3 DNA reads TGCGCCAGCAGCTTCGCCGGACAGAGAGATGGCTACACCTTC. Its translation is CASSFAGQRDGYTF. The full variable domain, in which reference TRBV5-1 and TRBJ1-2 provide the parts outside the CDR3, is KAGVTQTPRYLIKTRGQQVTLSCSPISGHRSVSWYQQTPGQGLQFLFEYFSETQRNKGNFPGRFSGRQFSNSRSEMNVSTLELGDSALYLCASSFAGQRDGYTFGSGTRLTVV.

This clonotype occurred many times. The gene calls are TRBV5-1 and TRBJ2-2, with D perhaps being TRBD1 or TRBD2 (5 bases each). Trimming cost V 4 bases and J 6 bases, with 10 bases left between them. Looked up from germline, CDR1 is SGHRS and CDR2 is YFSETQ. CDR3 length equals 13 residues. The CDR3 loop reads CASSVQGPGELFF. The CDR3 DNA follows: TGCGCCAGCAGCGTCCAGGGACCCGGGGAGCTGTTTTTT. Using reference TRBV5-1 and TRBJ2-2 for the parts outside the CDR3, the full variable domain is KAGVTQTPRYLIKTRGQQVTLSCSPISGHRSVSWYQQTPGQGLQFLFEYFSETQRNKGNFPGRFSGRQFSNSRSEMNVSTLELGDSALYLCASSVQGPGELFFGEGSRLTVL.

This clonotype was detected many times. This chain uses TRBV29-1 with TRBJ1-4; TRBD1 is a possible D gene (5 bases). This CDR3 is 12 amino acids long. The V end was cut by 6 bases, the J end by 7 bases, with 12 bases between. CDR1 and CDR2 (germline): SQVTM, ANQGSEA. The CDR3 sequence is CSVGRYGEKLFF. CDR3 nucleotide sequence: TGCAGCGTGGGGCGGTACGGTGAAAAACTGTTTTTT.

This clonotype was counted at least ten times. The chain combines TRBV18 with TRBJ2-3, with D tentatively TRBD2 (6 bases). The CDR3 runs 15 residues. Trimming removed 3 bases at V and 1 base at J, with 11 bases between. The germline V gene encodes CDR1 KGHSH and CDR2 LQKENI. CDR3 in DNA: TGTGCCAGCTCACCCGGGACTGGACGCACAGATACGCAGTATTTT. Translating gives CASSPGTGRTDTQYF.

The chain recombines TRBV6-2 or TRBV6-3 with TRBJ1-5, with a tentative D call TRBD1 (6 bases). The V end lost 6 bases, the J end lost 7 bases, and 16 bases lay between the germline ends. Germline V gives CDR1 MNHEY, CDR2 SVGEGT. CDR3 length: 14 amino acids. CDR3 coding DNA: TGTGCCAGCAGAACCCCCAGGGGTGTGCAGCCCCAGCATTTT. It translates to CASRTPRGVQPQHF.

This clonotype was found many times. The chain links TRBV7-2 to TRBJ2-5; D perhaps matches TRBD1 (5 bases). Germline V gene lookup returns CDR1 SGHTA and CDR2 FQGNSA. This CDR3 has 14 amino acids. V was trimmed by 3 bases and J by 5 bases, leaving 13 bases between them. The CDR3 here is CASSFTGGEETQYF. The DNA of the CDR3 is TGTGCCAGCAGCTTCACAGGTGGCGAGGAGACCCAGTACTTC.

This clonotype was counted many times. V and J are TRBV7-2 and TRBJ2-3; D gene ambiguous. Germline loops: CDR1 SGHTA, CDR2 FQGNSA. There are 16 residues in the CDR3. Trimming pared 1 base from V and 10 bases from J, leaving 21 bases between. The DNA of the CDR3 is TGTGCCAGCAGCTTAGAAGTTAGCCTACCGACGGATCCGCAGTATTTT. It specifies CASSLEVSLPTDPQYF.

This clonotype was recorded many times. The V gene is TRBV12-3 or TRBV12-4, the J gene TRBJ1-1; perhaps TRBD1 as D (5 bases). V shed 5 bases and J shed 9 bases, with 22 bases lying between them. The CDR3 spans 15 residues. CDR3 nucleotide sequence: TGTGCCAGCAGTAAGAGGGGCACGGGTAGAAAGAAAGCTTTCTTT. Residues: CASSKRGTGRKKAFF.

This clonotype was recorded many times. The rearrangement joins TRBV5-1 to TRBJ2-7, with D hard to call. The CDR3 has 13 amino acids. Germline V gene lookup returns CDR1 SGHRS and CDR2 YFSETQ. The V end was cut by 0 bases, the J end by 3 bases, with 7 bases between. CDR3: CASSLEGLYEQYF. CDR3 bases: TGCGCCAGCAGCTTGGAAGGTCTCTACGAGCAGTACTTC.

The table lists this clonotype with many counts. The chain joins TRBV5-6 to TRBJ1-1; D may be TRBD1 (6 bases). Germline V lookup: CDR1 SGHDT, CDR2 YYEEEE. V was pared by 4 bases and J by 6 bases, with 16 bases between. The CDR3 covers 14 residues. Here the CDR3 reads CASSRGGIYAEAFF. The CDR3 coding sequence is TGTGCCAGCAGCAGAGGGGGAATTTACGCTGAAGCTTTCTTT.

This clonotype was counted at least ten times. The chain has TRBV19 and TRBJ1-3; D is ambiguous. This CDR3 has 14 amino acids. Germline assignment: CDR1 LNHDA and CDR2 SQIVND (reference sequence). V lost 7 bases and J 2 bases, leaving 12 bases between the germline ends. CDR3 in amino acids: CASTIKGTGNTIYF. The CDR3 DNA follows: TGTGCCAGTACCATAAAAGGGACTGGAAACACCATATATTTT.

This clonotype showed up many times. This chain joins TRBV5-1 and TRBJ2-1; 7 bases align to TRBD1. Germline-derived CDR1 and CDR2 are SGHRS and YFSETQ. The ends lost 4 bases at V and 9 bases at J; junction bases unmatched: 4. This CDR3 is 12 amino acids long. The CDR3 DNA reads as TGCGCCAGCAGCCCTGACAGGGTTGAGCAGTTCTTC. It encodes CASSPDRVEQFF.

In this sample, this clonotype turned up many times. For the CDR3, the DNA is TGCAGCGTGACTATGACAGGGACGGATTCACCCCTCCACTTT. Its translation: CSVTMTGTDSPLHF. The chain combines TRBV29-1 with TRBJ1-6, with 7 bases matching TRBD1. Looked up from germline, CDR1 is SQVTM and CDR2 is ANQGSEA. V shed 6 bases and J 8 bases; nucleotides not matched to a gene: 10. There are 14 residues in the CDR3.

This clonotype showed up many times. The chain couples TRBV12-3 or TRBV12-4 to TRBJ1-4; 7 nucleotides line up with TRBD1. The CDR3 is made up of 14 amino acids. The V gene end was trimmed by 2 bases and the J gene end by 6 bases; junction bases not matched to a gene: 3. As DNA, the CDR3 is TGTGCCAGCAGTTTAACAGGGGCGGATGAAAAACTGTTTTTT. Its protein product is CASSLTGADEKLFF.

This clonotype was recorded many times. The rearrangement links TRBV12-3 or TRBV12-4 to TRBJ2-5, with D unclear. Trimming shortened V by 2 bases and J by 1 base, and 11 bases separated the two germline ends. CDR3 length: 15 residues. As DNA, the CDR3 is TGTGCCAGCAGTTTAAGCTCCATCCCCCAAGAGACCCAGTACTTC. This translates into CASSLSSIPQETQYF.

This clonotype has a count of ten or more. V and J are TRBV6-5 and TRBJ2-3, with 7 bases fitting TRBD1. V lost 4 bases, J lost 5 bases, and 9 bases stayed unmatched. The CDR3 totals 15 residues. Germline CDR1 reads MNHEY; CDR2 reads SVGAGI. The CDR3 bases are TGTGCCAGCAGTTTGACCGGGACAGCCCTAGATACGCAGTATTTT. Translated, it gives CASSLTGTALDTQYF.

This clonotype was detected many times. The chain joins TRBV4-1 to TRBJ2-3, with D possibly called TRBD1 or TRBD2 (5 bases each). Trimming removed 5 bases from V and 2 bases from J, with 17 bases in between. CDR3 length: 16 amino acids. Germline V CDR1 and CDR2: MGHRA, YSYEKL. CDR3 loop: CASSSGPRGITDTQYF. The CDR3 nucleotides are TGCGCCAGCAGCTCCGGACCGAGGGGTATCACAGATACGCAGTATTTT.

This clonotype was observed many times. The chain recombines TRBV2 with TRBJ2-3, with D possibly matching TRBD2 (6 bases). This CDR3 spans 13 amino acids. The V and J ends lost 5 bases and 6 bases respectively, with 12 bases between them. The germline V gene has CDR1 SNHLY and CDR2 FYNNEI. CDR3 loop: CASSRGLSDTQYF. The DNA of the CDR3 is TGTGCCAGCAGTCGGGGACTGTCGGATACGCAGTATTTT.

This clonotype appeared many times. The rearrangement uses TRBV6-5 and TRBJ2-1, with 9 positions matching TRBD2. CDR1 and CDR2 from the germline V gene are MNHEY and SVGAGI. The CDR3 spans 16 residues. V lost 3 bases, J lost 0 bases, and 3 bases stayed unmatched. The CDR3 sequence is CASSYGGGGSYNEQFF. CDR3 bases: TGTGCCAGCAGTTATGGCGGGGGGGGCTCCTACAATGAGCAGTTCTTC.

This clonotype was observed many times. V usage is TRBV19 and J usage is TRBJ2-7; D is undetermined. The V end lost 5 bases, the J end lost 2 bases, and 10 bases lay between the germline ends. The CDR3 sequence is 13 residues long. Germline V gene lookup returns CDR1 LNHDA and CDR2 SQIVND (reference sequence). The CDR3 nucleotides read TGTGCCAGTAGTCACCAGGCAACCTACGAGCAGTACTTC. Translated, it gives CASSHQATYEQYF.

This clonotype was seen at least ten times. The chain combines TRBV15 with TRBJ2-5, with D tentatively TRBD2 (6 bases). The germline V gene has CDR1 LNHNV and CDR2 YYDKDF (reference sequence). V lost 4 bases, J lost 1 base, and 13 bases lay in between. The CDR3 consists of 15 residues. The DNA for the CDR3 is TGTGCCACCAGCATGGCTCGGGGGTCCCAAGAGACCCAGTACTTC. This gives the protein CATSMARGSQETQYF.

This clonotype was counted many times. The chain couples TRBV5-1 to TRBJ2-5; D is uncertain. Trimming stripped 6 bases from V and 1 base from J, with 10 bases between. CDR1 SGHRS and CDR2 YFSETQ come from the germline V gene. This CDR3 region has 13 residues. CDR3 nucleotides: TGCGCCAGCACCCCTACCACCCAAGAGACCCAGTACTTC. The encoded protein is CASTPTTQETQYF. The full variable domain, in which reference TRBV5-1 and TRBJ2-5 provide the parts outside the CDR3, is KAGVTQTPRYLIKTRGQQVTLSCSPISGHRSVSWYQQTPGQGLQFLFEYFSETQRNKGNFPGRFSGRQFSNSRSEMNVSTLELGDSALYLCASTPTTQETQYFGPGTRLLVL.

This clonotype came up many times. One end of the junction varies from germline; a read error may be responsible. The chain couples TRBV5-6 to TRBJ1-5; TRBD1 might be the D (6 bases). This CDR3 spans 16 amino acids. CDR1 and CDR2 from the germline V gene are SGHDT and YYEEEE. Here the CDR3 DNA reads TGTGCCAGCAGTACTCGCGGGGGGGCTAGCCATCAGCCCCAGCATTTT. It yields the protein CASSTRGGASHQPQHF.

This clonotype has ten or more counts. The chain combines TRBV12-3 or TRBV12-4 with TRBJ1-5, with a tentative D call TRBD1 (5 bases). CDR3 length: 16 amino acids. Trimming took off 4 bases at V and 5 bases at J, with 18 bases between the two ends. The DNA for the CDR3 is TGTGCCAGCAGTTCCCTCCTTGGGACGGGGGATCAGCCCCAGCATTTT. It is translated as CASSSLLGTGDQPQHF.

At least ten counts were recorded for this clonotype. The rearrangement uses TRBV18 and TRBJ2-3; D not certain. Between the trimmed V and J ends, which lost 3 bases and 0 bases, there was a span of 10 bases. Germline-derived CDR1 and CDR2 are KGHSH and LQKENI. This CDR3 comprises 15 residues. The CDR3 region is CASSPLGKSTDTQYF. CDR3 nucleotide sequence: TGTGCCAGCTCACCTCTGGGCAAAAGCACAGATACGCAGTATTTT.

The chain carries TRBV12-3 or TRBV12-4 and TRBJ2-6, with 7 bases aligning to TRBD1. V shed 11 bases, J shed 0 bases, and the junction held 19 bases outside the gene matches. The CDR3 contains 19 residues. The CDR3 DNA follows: TGTGCCTTCAGTTTCAGGCAGGGGGATTTGCCCTCTGGGGCCAACGTCCTGACTTTC. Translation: CAFSFRQGDLPSGANVLTF.

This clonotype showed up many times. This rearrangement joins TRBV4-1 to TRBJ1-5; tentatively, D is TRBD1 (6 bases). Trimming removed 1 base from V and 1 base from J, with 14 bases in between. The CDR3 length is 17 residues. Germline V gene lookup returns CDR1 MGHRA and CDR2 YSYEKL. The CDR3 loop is CASSQGKGGKSNQPQHF. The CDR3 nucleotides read TGCGCCAGCAGCCAAGGGAAAGGGGGGAAGAGCAATCAGCCCCAGCATTTT.

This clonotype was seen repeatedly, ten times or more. The CDR3 here is CSALLRGWNTEAFF. The DNA of the CDR3 is TGCAGTGCTCTCCTTAGGGGGTGGAACACTGAAGCTTTCTTT. The genes are TRBV20-1 and TRBJ1-1, with D possibly being TRBD1 (6 bases). Germline values: CDR1 DFQATT, CDR2 SNEGSKA (reference sequence). The germline V and J ends were trimmed by 5 bases and 1 base, with 14 bases remaining between them. The CDR3 length is 14 residues.

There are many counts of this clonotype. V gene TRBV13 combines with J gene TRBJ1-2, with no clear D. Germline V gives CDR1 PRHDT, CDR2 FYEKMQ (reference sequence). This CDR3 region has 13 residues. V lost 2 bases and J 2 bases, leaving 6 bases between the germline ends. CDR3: CASSLRRNYGYTF. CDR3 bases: TGTGCCAGCAGCTTACGGAGGAACTATGGCTACACCTTC.

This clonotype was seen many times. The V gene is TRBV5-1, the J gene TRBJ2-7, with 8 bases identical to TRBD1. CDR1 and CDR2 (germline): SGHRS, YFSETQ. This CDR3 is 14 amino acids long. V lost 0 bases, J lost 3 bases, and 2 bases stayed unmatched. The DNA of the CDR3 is TGCGCCAGCAGCTTGGGACAGGGGCTCTACGAGCAGTACTTC. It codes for CASSLGQGLYEQYF.

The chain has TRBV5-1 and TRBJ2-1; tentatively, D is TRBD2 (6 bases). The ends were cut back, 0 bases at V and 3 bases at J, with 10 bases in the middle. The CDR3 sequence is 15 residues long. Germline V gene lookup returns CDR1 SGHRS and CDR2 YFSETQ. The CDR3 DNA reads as TGCGCCAGCAGCTTGGCACTAGCCGACTACAATGAGCAGTTCTTC. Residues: CASSLALADYNEQFF. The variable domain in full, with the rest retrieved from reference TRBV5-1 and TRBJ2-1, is KAGVTQTPRYLIKTRGQQVTLSCSPISGHRSVSWYQQTPGQGLQFLFEYFSETQRNKGNFPGRFSGRQFSNSRSEMNVSTLELGDSALYLCASSLALADYNEQFFGPGTRLTVL.